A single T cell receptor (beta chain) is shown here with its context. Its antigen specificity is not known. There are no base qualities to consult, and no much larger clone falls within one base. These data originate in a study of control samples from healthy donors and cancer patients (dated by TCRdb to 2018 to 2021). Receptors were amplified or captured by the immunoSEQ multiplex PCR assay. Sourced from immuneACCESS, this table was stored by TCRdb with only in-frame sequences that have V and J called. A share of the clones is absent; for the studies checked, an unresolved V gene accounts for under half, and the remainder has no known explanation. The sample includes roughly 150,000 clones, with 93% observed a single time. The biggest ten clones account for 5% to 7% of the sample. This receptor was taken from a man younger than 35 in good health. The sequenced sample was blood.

The CDR3 corresponds to CASTFIRNLNQPQHF. The DNA sequence follows: TGTGCCAGCACCTTTATCCGTAATCTAAATCAGCCCCAGCATTTT. The rearranged segments are TRBV28 and TRBJ1-5, with the D segment identity uncertain. V is pared back by 7 bases and J by 4 bases, with 17 bases lying between the germline termini. The CDR3, cysteine through phenylalanine, is 15 amino acids long. The only DNA kept is the CDR3, 45 bases in frame from the first base. Based on the germline V gene, the CDR1 and CDR2 sequences are MDHEN and SYDVKM.